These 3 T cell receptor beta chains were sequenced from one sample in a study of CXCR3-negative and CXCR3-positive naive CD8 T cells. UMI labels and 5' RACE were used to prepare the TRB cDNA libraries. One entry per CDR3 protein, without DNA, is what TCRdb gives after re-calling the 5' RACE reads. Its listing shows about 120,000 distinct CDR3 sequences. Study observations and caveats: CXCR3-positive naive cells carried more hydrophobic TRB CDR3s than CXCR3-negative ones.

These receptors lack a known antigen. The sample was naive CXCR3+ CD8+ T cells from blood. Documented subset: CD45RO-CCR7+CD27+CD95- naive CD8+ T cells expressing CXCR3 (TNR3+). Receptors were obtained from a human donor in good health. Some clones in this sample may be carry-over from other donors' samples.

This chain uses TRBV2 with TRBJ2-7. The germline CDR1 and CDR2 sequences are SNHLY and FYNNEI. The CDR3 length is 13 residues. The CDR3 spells CASRVDSAYEQYF.

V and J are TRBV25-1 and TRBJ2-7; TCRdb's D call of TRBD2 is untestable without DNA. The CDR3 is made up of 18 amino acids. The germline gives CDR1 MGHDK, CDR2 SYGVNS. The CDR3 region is CASSEGLAGGPSSYEQYF.

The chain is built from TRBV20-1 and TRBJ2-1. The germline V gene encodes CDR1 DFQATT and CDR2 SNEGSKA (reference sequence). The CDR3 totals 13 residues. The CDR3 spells CSAPLDTDNEQFF.